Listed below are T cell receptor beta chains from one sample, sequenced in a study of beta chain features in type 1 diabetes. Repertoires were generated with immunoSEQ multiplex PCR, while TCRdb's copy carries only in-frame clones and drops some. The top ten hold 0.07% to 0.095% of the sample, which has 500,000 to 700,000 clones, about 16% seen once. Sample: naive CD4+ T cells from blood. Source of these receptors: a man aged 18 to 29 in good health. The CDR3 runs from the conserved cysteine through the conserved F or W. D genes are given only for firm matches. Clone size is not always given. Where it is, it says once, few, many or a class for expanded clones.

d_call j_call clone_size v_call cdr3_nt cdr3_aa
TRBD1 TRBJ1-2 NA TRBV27 TGTGCCAGCAGACGGACAGGGACTGGCGGCTACACCTTC CASRRTGTGGYTF
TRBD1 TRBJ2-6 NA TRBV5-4 TGTGCCAGCAGCAGAGGACAGGGGAGATATGGGGCCAACGTCCTGACTTTC CASSRGQGRYGANVLTF
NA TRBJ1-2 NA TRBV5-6 TGTGCCAGCAGCTTTGCTGGGGGCGGCTATGGCTACACCTTC CASSFAGGGYGYTF
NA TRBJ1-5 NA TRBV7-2 TGTGCCAGCAGCTTAGCGGGGACGCTCAATCAGCCCCAGCATTTT CASSLAGTLNQPQHF
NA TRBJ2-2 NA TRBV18 TGTGCCAGCTCAACCCAGGGGTCCGGGGAGCTGTTTTTT CASSTQGSGELFF
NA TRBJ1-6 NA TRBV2 TGTGCCAGCATGGTCAGCCATAATTCACCCCTCCACTTT CASMVSHNSPLHF
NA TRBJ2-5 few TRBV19 TGTGCCAGTAGTATTCGTCGGGGCTCGGAGACCCAGTACTTC CASSIRRGSETQYF
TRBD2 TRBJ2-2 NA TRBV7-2 TGTGCCAGCAAGGGACTAGCAACCGGGGAGCTGTTTTTT CASKGLATGELFF
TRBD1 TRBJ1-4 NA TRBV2 TGTGCCAGCAGAGGGACAGGGGCAGCTAATGAAAAACTGTTTTTT CASRGTGAANEKLFF
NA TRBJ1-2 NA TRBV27 TGTGCCAGCAGTGGACGGCGGGGGGGGATGGGCTACACCTTC CASSGRRGGMGYTF